These T cell receptor beta chains were read from a single sample in a study of cytomegalovirus exposure and HLA in healthy donors. Assay: immunoSEQ multiplex PCR; the TCRdb copy retains only in-frame clones and omits some. The sample holds almost 85,000 clones, about 77% seen once. The sequencing input was PBMCs. The source is a male donor in good health and CMV-seropositive. CDR3s include the opening cysteine and the closing phenylalanine or tryptophan. Each record gives: J gene, clone size, V gene, D gene, CDR3 protein, CDR3 DNA. A D gene is named only where the DNA matches it firmly. Only some rows state a clone size, as once, few, many or a class for expanded clones.

>TRBJ2-7|-|TRBV28|-
CASTGLRLSGDYEQYF
TGTGCCAGCACTGGACTGCGACTAAGCGGTGACTACGAGCAGTACTTC
>TRBJ2-2|-|TRBV18|TRBD1
CASSPFPGTVNTGELFF
TGTGCCAGCTCACCTTTCCCCGGGACAGTGAACACCGGGGAGCTGTTTTTT
>TRBJ2-3|-|TRBV9|-
CASSVVGSWDTQYF
TGTGCCAGCAGCGTAGTGGGGAGTTGGGATACGCAGTATTTT
>TRBJ1-2|-|TRBV7-2|TRBD1
CASSGRTGLGGYTF
TGTGCCAGCAGCGGACGGACAGGGTTGGGCGGCTACACCTTC
>TRBJ2-1|-|TRBV2|TRBD2
CASRPVAGGRSYNEQFF
TGTGCCAGCAGACCCGTAGCGGGAGGTAGGTCCTACAATGAGCAGTTCTTC
>TRBJ2-1|-|TRBV7-3|-
CASSLSRDNEQFF
TGTGCCAGCAGCTTATCCCGGGACAATGAGCAGTTCTTC
>TRBJ1-1|-|TRBV9|-
CASSVVNSLNTEAFF
TGTGCCAGCAGCGTAGTTAACAGCTTGAACACTGAAGCTTTCTTT
>TRBJ2-7|-|TRBV14|-
CASSRTTALYEQYF
TGTGCCAGCAGTCGAACGACAGCCCTCTACGAGCAGTACTTC
>TRBJ2-7|-|TRBV25-1|-
CASSPRWGSDEQYF
TGTGCCAGCAGCCCCAGGTGGGGCAGCGACGAGCAGTACTTC
>TRBJ2-1|once|TRBV7-2|-
CASSYRDIYNEQFF
TGTGCCAGCAGCTATAGGGACATCTACAATGAGCAGTTCTTC
>TRBJ1-2|-|TRBV5-1|TRBD1
CASSLVQGTGYTF
TGCGCCAGCAGCTTGGTACAGGGGACGGGCTACACCTTC
>TRBJ2-6|-|TRBV2|TRBD1
CASSPGQGVSGANVLTF
TGTGCCAGCAGCCCGGGACAGGGGGTCTCTGGGGCCAACGTCCTGACTTTC
>TRBJ2-2|-|TRBV18|-
CASSPKGTGELFF
TGTGCCAGCTCACCAAAGGGGACCGGGGAGCTGTTTTTT
>TRBJ2-5|-|TRBV25-1|TRBD2
CASSEFSLSLAGGMTQYF
TGTGCCAGCAGTGAATTTTCTTTATCGCTAGCGGGAGGGATGACCCAGTACTTC
>TRBJ2-3|-|TRBV11-2|-
CASRSGAGSTDTQYF
TGTGCCAGCAGGTCTGGCGCGGGAAGCACAGATACGCAGTATTTT
>TRBJ1-3|-|TRBV11-3|-
CASNLDVPRGNTIYF
TGTGCCAGCAACTTAGATGTCCCCAGAGGAAACACCATATATTTT
>TRBJ1-5|-|TRBV9|-
CASSPGSLFQPQHF
TGTGCCAGCAGCCCAGGGTCCCTTTTCCAGCCCCAGCATTTT
>TRBJ1-1|-|TRBV14|-
CASSHHGKVEAFF
TGTGCCAGCAGCCACCACGGGAAGGTTGAAGCTTTCTTT
>TRBJ2-5|-|TRBV30|-
CACLRASGETQYF
TGTGCCTGCTTGAGGGCCTCGGGAGAGACCCAGTACTTC
>TRBJ2-2|-|TRBV5-1|-
CASSLSPGRDTNTGELFF
TGCGCCAGCAGCCTATCCCCAGGACGGGATACGAACACCGGGGAGCTGTTTTTT
>TRBJ1-3|once|TRBV19|-
CASSIVLVGADTIYF
TGTGCCAGTAGTATAGTCCTCGTTGGGGCGGACACCATATATTTT
>TRBJ2-7|-|TRBV2|-
CASSDGQVGHEQYF
TGTGCCAGCAGTGACGGCCAGGTGGGCCACGAGCAGTACTTC
>TRBJ1-2|-|TRBV7-2|-
CAAGAGRNYGYTF
TGCGCCGCCGGAGCGGGCAGGAACTATGGCTACACCTTC
>TRBJ1-1|-|TRBV2|TRBD1
CASRYSGTGATEAFF
TGTGCCAGCAGATACTCCGGGACAGGGGCCACTGAAGCTTTCTTT
>TRBJ2-3|-|TRBV5-4|TRBD2
CASSWGGGTQYF
TGTGCCAGCAGCTGGGGCGGGGGTACGCAGTATTTT
>TRBJ1-2|once|TRBV6-5|TRBD1
CASSRQGAGYGYTF
TGTGCCAGCAGTCGACAGGGCGCGGGCTATGGCTACACCTTC
>TRBJ2-7|few|TRBV12-2|-
CASRLRLAGTEQYF
TGTGCAAGTCGCCTGCGACTAGCGGGAACCGAGCAGTACTTC
>TRBJ2-7|-|TRBV5-1|TRBD1
CASSLDPGQGREQYF
TGCGCCAGCAGCTTGGATCCCGGACAGGGGCGAGAGCAGTACTTC
>TRBJ1-1|-|TRBV6-5|-
CASSYVRGLGTEAFF
TGTGCCAGCAGTTATGTTCGGGGACTGGGCACTGAAGCTTTCTTT
>TRBJ2-7|-|TRBV9|TRBD2
CASSVGTSGSGSSYEQYF
TGTGCCAGCAGCGTTGGGACTAGCGGGAGCGGTAGCTCCTACGAGCAGTACTTC
>TRBJ2-7|-|TRBV19|-
CASSSTGGLNEQYF
TGTGCCAGTAGCTCCACGGGGGGCCTGAACGAGCAGTACTTC
>TRBJ1-1|few|TRBV6-6|TRBD1
CASSQGQSYSYTEAFF
TGTGCCAGCAGCCAGGGACAGTCGTACTCCTACACTGAAGCTTTCTTT